The sample holds a few counts of the clone carrying this T cell receptor beta chain. The record originates from a study of regulatory T cells in long-lasting Graves disease. Time point indicated: newly diagnosed GD, antithyroid drugs for less than 3 months. Extracted RNA from PBMCs served as the source of the TCR library. Library construction for TCR beta used iRepertoire HTBI primers and Arm-PCR of CDR3 regions. TCRdb fed the multiplex PCR reads into MiXCR, producing one record per CDR3 protein. In the table there are approximately 490,000 distinct CDR3 sequences, 15% to 20% of which are singletons. V shed 3 bases and J shed 2 bases, with 6 bases lying between them. The germline CDR1 and CDR2 sequences are DFQATT and SNEGSKA (reference sequence). The CDR3 covers 12 residues. In addition, the sample was reused for a study of T cells in Graves' hyperthyroidism and ophthalmopathy. That paper states: Most thyroid clonotypes with frequency above 0.001 were detected in blood.

The rearrangement uses TRBV20-1 and TRBJ2-3; unclear D gene. Sequenced material: peripheral blood mononuclear cells (PBMCs), taken at new diagnosis, from a patient treated with antithyroid drugs. This TCR was recovered from a man between 35 and 55 years old with Graves disease. This CDR3 is CSARTFTDTQYF. The CDR3 DNA follows: TGCAGTGCTAGGACGTTCACAGATACGCAGTATTTT.